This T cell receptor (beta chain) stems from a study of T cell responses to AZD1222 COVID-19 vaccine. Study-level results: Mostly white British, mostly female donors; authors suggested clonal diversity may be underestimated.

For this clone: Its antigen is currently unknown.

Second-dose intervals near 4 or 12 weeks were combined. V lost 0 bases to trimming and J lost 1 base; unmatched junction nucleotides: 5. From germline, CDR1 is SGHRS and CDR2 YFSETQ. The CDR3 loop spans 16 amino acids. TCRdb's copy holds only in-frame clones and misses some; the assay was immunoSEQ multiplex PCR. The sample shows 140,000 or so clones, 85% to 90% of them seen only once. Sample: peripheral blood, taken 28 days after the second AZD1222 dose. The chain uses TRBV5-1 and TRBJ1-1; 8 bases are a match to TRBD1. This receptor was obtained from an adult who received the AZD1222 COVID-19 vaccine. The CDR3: CASSLATGGSNTEAFF. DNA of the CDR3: TGCGCCAGCAGCTTGGCCACAGGGGGATCGAACACTGAAGCTTTCTTT.